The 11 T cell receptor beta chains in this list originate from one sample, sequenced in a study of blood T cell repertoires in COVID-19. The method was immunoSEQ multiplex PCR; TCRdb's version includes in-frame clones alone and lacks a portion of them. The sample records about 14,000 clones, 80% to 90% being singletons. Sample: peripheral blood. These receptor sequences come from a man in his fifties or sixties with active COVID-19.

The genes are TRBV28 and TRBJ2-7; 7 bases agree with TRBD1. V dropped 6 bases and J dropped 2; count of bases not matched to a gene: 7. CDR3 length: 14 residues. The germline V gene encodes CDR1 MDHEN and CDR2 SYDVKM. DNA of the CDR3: TGTGCCAGCAGGCCGGGACAGACAGCCTACGAGCAGTACTTC. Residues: CASRPGQTAYEQYF.

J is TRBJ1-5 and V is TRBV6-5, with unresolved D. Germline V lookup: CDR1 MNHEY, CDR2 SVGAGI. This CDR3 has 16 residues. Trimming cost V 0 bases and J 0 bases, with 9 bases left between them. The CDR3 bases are TGTGCCAGCAGTTACTCCGCAGTTTATAGCAATCAGCCCCAGCATTTT. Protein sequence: CASSYSAVYSNQPQHF.

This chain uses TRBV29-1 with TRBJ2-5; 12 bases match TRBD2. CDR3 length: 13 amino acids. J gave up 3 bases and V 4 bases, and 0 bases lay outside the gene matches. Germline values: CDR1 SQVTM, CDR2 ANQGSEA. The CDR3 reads CSVGTSGKETQYF. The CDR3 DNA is TGCAGCGTTGGGACTAGCGGGAAAGAGACCCAGTACTTC.

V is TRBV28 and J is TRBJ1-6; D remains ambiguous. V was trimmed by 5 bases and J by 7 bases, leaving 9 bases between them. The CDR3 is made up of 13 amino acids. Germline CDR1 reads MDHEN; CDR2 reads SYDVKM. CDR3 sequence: CASSLAQNSPLHF. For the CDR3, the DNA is TGTGCCAGCAGTCTAGCGCAAAATTCACCCCTCCACTTT.

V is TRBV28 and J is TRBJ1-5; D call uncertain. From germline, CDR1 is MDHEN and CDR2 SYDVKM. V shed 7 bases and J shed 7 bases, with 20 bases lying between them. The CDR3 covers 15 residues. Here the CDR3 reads CASTPVARSGQPQHF. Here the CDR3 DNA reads TGTGCCAGCACCCCCGTAGCGAGGAGTGGGCAGCCCCAGCATTTT.

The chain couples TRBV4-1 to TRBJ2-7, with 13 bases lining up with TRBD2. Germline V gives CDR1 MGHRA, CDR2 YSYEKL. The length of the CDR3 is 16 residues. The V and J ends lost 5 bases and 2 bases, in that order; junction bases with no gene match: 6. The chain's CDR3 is CASSATGLAGAYEQYF. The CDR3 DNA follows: TGCGCCAGCAGCGCCACAGGACTAGCGGGAGCCTACGAGCAGTACTTC.

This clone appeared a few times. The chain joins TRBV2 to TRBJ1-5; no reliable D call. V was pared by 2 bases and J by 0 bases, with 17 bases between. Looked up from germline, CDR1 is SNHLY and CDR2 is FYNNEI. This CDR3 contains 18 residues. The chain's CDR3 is CASSEPLLGTYSNQPQHF. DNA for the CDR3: TGTGCCAGCAGTGAACCGCTGTTGGGCACTTATAGCAATCAGCCCCAGCATTTT.

CDR3 nucleotides: TGCAGTGCCTGGACAGGGGATGGCTACACCTTC. Translating gives CSAWTGDGYTF. The chain couples TRBV20-1 to TRBJ1-2; 9 nucleotides agree with TRBD1. J lost 6 bases, V lost 6 bases, and 2 bases had no gene match. Germline CDR1 reads DFQATT; CDR2 reads SNEGSKA (reference sequence). The CDR3 runs 11 residues.

This CDR3 is CASSLVNEQYF. In nucleotides, the CDR3 is TGTGCCAGCAGCTTAGTAAATGAGCAGTACTTC. The chain links TRBV7-2 to TRBJ2-7; D is unclear. CDR1 and CDR2 (germline): SGHTA, FQGNSA. This CDR3 is 11 amino acids long. Trimming removed 1 base from V and 7 bases from J, with 5 bases in between.

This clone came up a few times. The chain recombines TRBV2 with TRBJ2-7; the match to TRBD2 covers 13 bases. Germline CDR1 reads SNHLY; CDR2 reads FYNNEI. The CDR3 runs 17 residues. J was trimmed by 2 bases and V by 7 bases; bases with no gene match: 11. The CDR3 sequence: CASTNGLAGAPPYEQYF. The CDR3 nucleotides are TGTGCCAGCACCAACGGACTAGCGGGAGCCCCACCCTACGAGCAGTACTTC. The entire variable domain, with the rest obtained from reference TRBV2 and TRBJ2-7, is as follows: EPEVTQTPSHQVTQMGQEVILRCVPISNHLYFYWYRQILGQKVEFLVSFYNNEISEKSEIFDDQFSVERPDGSNFTLKIRSTKLEDSAMYFCASTNGLAGAPPYEQYFGPGTRLTVT.

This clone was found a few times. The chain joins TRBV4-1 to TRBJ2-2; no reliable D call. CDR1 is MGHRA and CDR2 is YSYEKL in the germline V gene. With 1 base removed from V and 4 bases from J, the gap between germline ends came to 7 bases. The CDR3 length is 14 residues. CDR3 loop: CASSQVESTGELFF. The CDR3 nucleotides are TGCGCCAGCAGCCAAGTCGAGAGCACCGGGGAGCTGTTTTTT.